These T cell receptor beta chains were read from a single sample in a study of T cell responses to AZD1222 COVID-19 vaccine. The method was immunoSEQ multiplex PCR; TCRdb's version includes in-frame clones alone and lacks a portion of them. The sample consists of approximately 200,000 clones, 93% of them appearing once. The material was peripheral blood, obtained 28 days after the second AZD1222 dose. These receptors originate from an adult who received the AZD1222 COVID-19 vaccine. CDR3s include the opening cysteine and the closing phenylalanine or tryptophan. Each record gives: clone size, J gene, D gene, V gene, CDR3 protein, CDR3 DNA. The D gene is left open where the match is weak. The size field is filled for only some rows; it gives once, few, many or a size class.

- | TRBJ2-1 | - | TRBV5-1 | CASRLESSSYNEQFF | TGCGCCAGCAGATTAGAGTCTTCCTCCTACAATGAGCAGTTCTTC
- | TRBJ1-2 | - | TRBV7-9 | CASSLSGLQGYTF | TGTGCCAGCAGCTTAAGTGGGCTGCAGGGCTACACCTTC
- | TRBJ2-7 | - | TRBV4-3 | CASSQDRTQDYEQYF | TGCGCCAGCAGCCAAGATCGGACGCAGGACTACGAGCAGTACTTC
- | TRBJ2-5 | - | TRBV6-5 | CASSYSSPGSETQYF | TGTGCCAGCAGTTACTCGAGTCCCGGTTCGGAGACCCAGTACTTC
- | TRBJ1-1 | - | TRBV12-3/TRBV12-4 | CASSLSLGVAFF | TGTGCCAGCAGTTTATCTTTAGGGGTGGCTTTCTTT
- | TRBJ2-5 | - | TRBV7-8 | CASSLAELPGETQYF | TGTGCCAGCAGCTTAGCTGAATTGCCTGGGGAGACCCAGTACTTC
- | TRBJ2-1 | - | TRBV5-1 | CASGTASSYNEQFF | TGCGCCTCCGGGACGGCAAGCTCCTACAATGAGCAGTTCTTC
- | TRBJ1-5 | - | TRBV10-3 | CAISDAPSETSNQPQHF | TGTGCCATCAGTGATGCCCCTTCGGAGACTAGCAATCAGCCCCAGCATTTT
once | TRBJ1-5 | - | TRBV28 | CASSSAQPQHF | TGTGCCAGCAGTTCGGCTCAGCCCCAGCATTTT
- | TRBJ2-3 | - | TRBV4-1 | CASSELGIDTQYF | TGCGCCAGCAGCGAACTTGGGATAGATACGCAGTATTTT
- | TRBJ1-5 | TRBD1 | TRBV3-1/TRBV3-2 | CASSTTGNSNQPQHF | TGTGCCAGCAGCACGACAGGGAATAGCAATCAGCCCCAGCATTTT
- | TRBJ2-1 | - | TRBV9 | CASSPWDGSYNEQFF | TGTGCCAGCAGCCCCTGGGACGGGTCCTACAATGAGCAGTTCTTC
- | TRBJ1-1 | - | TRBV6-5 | CASSYTPRSEAFF | TGTGCCAGCAGTTACACGCCGCGAAGTGAAGCTTTCTTT
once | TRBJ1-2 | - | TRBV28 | CASSLPSTNYGYTF | TGTGCCAGCAGTTTACCATCTACTAACTATGGCTACACCTTC
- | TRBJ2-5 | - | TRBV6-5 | CASSYRPRRETQYF | TGTGCCAGCAGTTACAGGCCCCGCAGGGAGACCCAGTACTTC
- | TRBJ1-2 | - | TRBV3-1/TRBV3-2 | CASSQAGAGGYTF | TGTGCCAGCAGCCAAGCAGGGGCGGGTGGCTACACCTTC
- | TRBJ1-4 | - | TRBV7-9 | CASSLGGAEKLFF | TGTGCCAGCAGCTTAGGGGGGGCTGAAAAACTGTTTTTT
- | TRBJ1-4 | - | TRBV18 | CASSPLPGHPLATNEKLFF | TGTGCCAGCTCACCGCTCCCGGGACACCCACTTGCAACTAATGAAAAACTGTTTTTT
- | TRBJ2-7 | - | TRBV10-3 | CAISDLGGNYEQYF | TGTGCCATCAGTGATTTAGGGGGGAATTACGAGCAGTACTTC
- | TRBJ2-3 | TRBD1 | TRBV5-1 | CASSLGQGADTQYF | TGCGCCAGCAGCTTGGGACAGGGGGCGGATACGCAGTATTTT
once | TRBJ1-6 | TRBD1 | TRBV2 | CASTQLGGGLSPLHF | TGTGCCAGCACCCAACTGGGAGGGGGCCTGTCACCCCTCCACTTT
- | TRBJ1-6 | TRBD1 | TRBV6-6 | CASSYRTGNSPLHF | TGTGCCAGCAGTTACAGGACAGGGAATTCACCCCTCCACTTT
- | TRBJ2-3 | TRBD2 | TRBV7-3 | CASSPITSGGRDTQYF | TGTGCCAGCAGCCCAATTACTAGCGGGGGAAGAGATACGCAGTATTTT